These T cell receptor beta chains were read from a single sample in a study of T cell responses to AZD1222 COVID-19 vaccine. TCRdb keeps only in-frame clones here, not all; method: immunoSEQ multiplex PCR. The sample includes 210,000 or so clones, approximately 94% of them seen just once. The starting material was peripheral blood, obtained 28 days after the second dose of the MenACWY control vaccine. These receptors were collected from an adult who received the MenACWY meningococcal vaccine as a control. Each CDR3 is given with its conserved first and last residue. D genes are given only for firm matches. Where a row states a size, it is once, few, many or the class of an expanded clone; other rows omit it.

d_call	j_call	v_call	clone_size	cdr3_aa	cdr3_nt
.	TRBJ1-6	TRBV27	once	CASSLGGPAYNSPLHF	TGTGCCAGCAGTTTAGGGGGGCCCGCCTATAATTCACCCCTCCACTTT
.	TRBJ1-2	TRBV7-2	.	CASSLAQGRAYGYTF	TGTGCCAGCAGCTTAGCCCAGGGGAGGGCCTATGGCTACACCTTC
.	TRBJ2-2	TRBV28	.	CASRGRAGELFF	TGTGCCAGCAGGGGGCGCGCCGGGGAGCTGTTTTTT
.	TRBJ2-2	TRBV11-2	.	CAIHVLTGELFF	TGTGCCATCCATGTCCTGACCGGGGAGCTGTTTTTT
.	TRBJ2-3	TRBV2	once	CASSVTRGTDTQYF	TGTGCCAGCAGTGTGACGAGGGGCACAGATACGCAGTATTTT
.	TRBJ2-6	TRBV7-8	.	CASSFSRASGANVLTF	TGTGCCAGCAGCTTTAGCAGGGCTTCTGGGGCCAACGTCCTGACTTTC
TRBD1	TRBJ2-7	TRBV4-1	.	CASSQEGQGLYEQYF	TGCGCCAGCAGCCAAGAGGGACAGGGGTTATACGAGCAGTACTTC
.	TRBJ2-7	TRBV7-9	.	CASSPGGGGTDF	TGTGCCAGCAGCCCGGGGGGTGGGGGCACGGACTTC
.	TRBJ1-5	TRBV19	.	CASSSTTNQPQHF	TGTGCCAGTAGCTCTACCACCAATCAGCCCCAGCATTTT
.	TRBJ2-2	TRBV9	.	CASSAQSTGELFF	TGTGCCAGCAGCGCCCAGTCTACCGGGGAGCTGTTTTTT
.	TRBJ2-3	TRBV7-9	.	CASSLAGADTQYF	TGTGCCAGCAGCTTAGCGGGGGCAGATACGCAGTATTTT
.	TRBJ1-1	TRBV5-1	.	CASSHQGSVNTEAFF	TGCGCCAGCAGCCATCAGGGGTCCGTGAACACTGAAGCTTTCTTT
.	TRBJ1-3	TRBV9	.	CASSVAGGTGNTIYF	TGTGCCAGCAGCGTAGCTGGGGGCACTGGAAACACCATATATTTT
TRBD1	TRBJ2-7	TRBV28	.	CASTQGQGTYEQYF	TGTGCCAGCACCCAAGGACAGGGAACCTACGAGCAGTACTTC
TRBD1	TRBJ2-1	TRBV5-4	.	CASSSGQSPYNEQFF	TGTGCCAGCAGCTCGGGACAGTCCCCCTACAATGAGCAGTTCTTC
TRBD2	TRBJ2-7	TRBV18	.	CASSPLGRGGPYEQYF	TGTGCCAGCTCACCATTAGGACGGGGGGGTCCCTACGAGCAGTACTTC
.	TRBJ1-3	TRBV3-1/TRBV3-2	.	CASSQGEIGTIYF	TGTGCCAGCAGCCAAGGGGAAATCGGCACCATATATTTT
.	TRBJ2-7	TRBV9	once	CASSAHGGPYEQYF	TGTGCCAGCAGCGCACACGGAGGTCCCTACGAGCAGTACTTC
.	TRBJ1-1	TRBV6-5	.	CASSSPWDTEAFF	TGTGCCAGCAGTTCCCCTTGGGACACTGAAGCTTTCTTT